This record looks at one T cell receptor beta chain sequence and its context. The target of this receptor is not known. No quality values exist for individual bases; no much larger clone is one base distant. The germline V gene provides CDR1 MDHEN and CDR2 SYDVKM. The CDR3 contains 15 residues, cysteine and phenylalanine counted. CDR3 DNA is the only sequence kept; it has 45 bases, read in frame from the first base. The trim is 6 bases for V and 7 bases for J, with a gap of 18 bases between the germline ends. This sample is drawn from a study of human T cells and chemical hapten exposure (dated by TCRdb to 2020 to 2023). Concerning the study at large: For sensitization, 2% DPC in acetone was applied to a roughly 2 cm by roughly 2 cm area of upper inner arm skin. Throughout the study period of 20 to 25 weeks, patients also received therapeutic DPC doses to the scalp every week. Patch testing on the upper back used Finn chambers containing 0.01% DPC, with scoring done after 6 days according to International Contact Dermatitis Research Group standards. The patient cohort, mostly female, included alopecia areata with under or over 50% scalp involvement, alopecia totalis and alopecia universalis. Libraries were pooled for sequencing, and per-sample TCR yields varied mainly because of small differences in library volumes within the pool. In alopecia patients, the study followed how the peripheral blood TCR repertoire changed in vivo over primary and secondary sensitization to diphenylcyclopropenone (DPC), a hapten. Blood samples were taken from patients before sensitization (week 0) and then at 2, 6 and about 24 weeks after DPC sensitization. Blood for TCR sequencing was provided by twenty-nine alopecia patients at one to four time points (pre-sensitization, 2, 6 and 24 weeks).

The sample's time point label is to be understood as: patch test 1, 2 weeks after DPC sensitization. The treatment or condition label for this specimen denotes: therapeutic diphenylcyclopropenone sensitization with weekly scalp DPC. At each patch-test visit, blood was drawn before the patch test was applied. Patients were eligible if aged 18 to 70, diagnosed with alopecia and judged suitable for DPC therapy, and pregnant patients were excluded. Total RNA was isolated from unfractionated whole blood collected in Tempus Blood RNA tubes. The research as a whole found: DPC sensitization did not change the number of TCRs with a frequency above 1 in 1000, and there was no evidence of changes in global repertoire structure. All patients had alopecia, a presumed autoimmune disease, so their immune response might differ from that of healthy individuals. Repeated subsampling changed both the strength of the expansion versus patch-test correlation and the threshold at which the correlation became significant. A positive correlation was found between the number of PT1 expanded TCRs and patch test score, with significance reached at thresholds 8, 16 and 32 but not 4. Compared with pre-sensitization or healthy control sets, expanded TCRs formed significantly more large CDR3 similarity clusters, which is consistent with antigen-driven responses.

Library preparation employed RACE. This sample was sequenced with a NextSeq 500. During library preparation, unique molecular identifiers were attached to individual cDNA molecules so that TCRs could be counted in a quantitative, reproducible way. From each blood RNA sample, both TCR alpha and TCR beta chains were sequenced. The published analysis was carried out like this. A median of roughly 99,000 TCRs per sample was observed, with a range of about 23,224 to 700,000. V, J and CDR3 annotation of the TCR reads was carried out using the Decombinator software suite. For PS versus PT1 abundance plots, all samples were subsampled to the same number of TCRs (28,000). Expanded TCRs were defined as absent before sensitization and observed at least eight times at the 2-week time point. TCRdb trimmed the raw reads at Q25, called clones with MiXCR and kept productive beta chains. Under each unique CDR3 protein, matching rows form one entry showing the most common genes and DNA. The V and J calls and clone size come from TCRdb's table, not from the authors' own analysis. The sample table holds 95,000 to 150,000 distinct CDR3 sequences, of which roughly an eighth were seen once. The ten largest clones take up 0.92% of the sample.

The clonotype comes from a young man with alopecia areata. Some clones in this sample may be carry-over from other donors' samples. Specimen: whole blood, collected in connection with sensitization to the hapten diphenylcyclopropenone (DPC). The chain links TRBV28 with TRBJ1-4, with TRBD1 as a weak D call on 5 bases. The CDR3 protein sequence reads: CASSLPGAGFEKLFF. At the DNA level, the sequence is TGTGCCAGCAGCCTGCCCGGGGCAGGGTTTGAAAAACTGTTTTTT.